The 2 T cell receptor beta chains below come from one sample, sequenced in a study of blood T cell repertoires in COVID-19. Produced via immunoSEQ multiplex PCR; TCRdb's table is partial and in-frame only. The sample carries 50,000 to 70,000 clones, about 90% recorded once. Sequenced: peripheral blood. The origin of the receptors is a human donor with active COVID-19. The donor label of this sample is uncertain.

Notes on this clone: The same CDR3 arises from other DNA sequences in this sample as well. V is TRBV27 and J is TRBJ2-2; maybe TRBD1 (5 bases). Germline loops: CDR1 MNHEY, CDR2 SMNVEV (reference sequence). Trimming removed 5 bases from V and 1 base from J, with 8 bases in between. CDR3 length: 14 amino acids. CDR3 protein: CASSPTGNTGELFF. CDR3 nucleotides: TGTGCCAGCAGTCCCACAGGGAACACCGGGGAGCTGTTTTTT.

V and J are TRBV19 and TRBJ1-2, with a tentative D call TRBD1 (6 bases). The germline V gene encodes CDR1 LNHDA and CDR2 SQIVND (reference sequence). Trimming took off 11 bases at V and 0 bases at J, with 10 bases between the two ends. The CDR3 loop spans 12 amino acids. The chain's CDR3 is CASGGPNYGYTF. The CDR3, as DNA: TGTGCCTCCGGGGGGCCTAACTATGGCTACACCTTC.